This T cell receptor beta chain was recovered during a study of cytomegalovirus exposure and HLA in healthy donors. CDR3 length: 13 amino acids. Germline trimming cut 6 bases from V and 4 bases from J; bases unmatched to any gene: 7. Per the germline V gene, CDR1 is SQVTM and CDR2 is ANQGSEA. Researchers ran the PCR with 60 Vbeta and 13 Jbeta primers. TCRdb keeps only in-frame clones here, not all; method: immunoSEQ multiplex PCR. In the table there are over 30,000 clones, about 60% of which are singletons. The study's findings and limits: The investigators catalogued some 160 TCR beta chains as cytomegalovirus-associated.

With regard to this clone: Its target is not known.

The chain couples TRBV29-1 to TRBJ1-2; TRBD1 matches 8 bases. The sequenced sample was PBMCs. The TCR sequence derives from a man aged 45 to 65 in good health and CMV-seropositive. CDR3 bases: TGCAGCGTCGAGGGACAGGCCTTCTATGGCTACACCTTC. Its translation is CSVEGQAFYGYTF.